A single T cell receptor (beta chain) is shown here with its context. Its recognized antigen is unknown. It has no much larger one-base neighbor in the sample; base qualities were not kept. These data originate in a study of blood T cell repertoires in COVID-19 (dated by TCRdb to 2019 to 2021). Study-wide context: Samples from collaborators originated in the United States, Italy and Spain and spanned both the acute and convalescent phases of COVID-19. The prospective study material was composed of cDNA or gDNA derived from T cells, B-cell-depleted T cells, or PBMCs. The dataset comprised deeply sampled blood TCRbeta repertoires from subjects exposed to, actively infected with, or recovered from COVID-19. The repertoires were released in a freely available public database meant as a resource for research on the immune response to SARS-CoV-2. Samples came from the ongoing ImmuneRACE study (first 160 participants) plus 1,254 subjects from 6 global collaborators. A de-identified subject ID, COVID-19 status, age in years and sex were almost always included in the sample metadata. Where available, HLA class I and class II types were obtained from metadata supplied by the sample provider rather than from assay-based typing. Beyond this particular receptor, the publication reports: How much clinical and demographic metadata was included differed by source and by participant, and the metadata was provided uncurated.

Samples from volunteer blood donors who had recovered from COVID-19 were contributed by a second Seattle source. Collaborating institutions collected whole blood in K2EDTA tubes following their own protocols. For TCRbeta analysis, collaborators shipped samples as frozen whole blood, isolated PBMCs, or DNA extracted from either of those sample types. TCRbeta CDR3 regions were amplified from genomic DNA using the immunoSEQ Assay, a bias-controlled multiplex PCR. The authors' pipeline ran thus. Nucleated cell counts per sample were estimated from amplification of reference gene primers within the assay. Sequence reads were collapsed and filtered to measure the absolute abundance of every unique TCRbeta CDR3 rearrangement. For each sample, productive Simpson clonality was calculated by taking the square root of Simpson's diversity index across productive rearrangements. TCRdb mirrors the immuneACCESS table, restricted to in-frame sequences. Some clones are absent from its copies; in checked studies, under half trace to an unresolved V gene, and the reason for the others is unknown. That table is the source of V, J and clone size, and D and trimming were worked out from the DNA. This sample holds 220,000 or so clones; roughly 89% were observed only once. Of the sample, more than 5.5% falls within the top ten clones.

Unmatched junction bases come to 4, with V trimmed by 1 base and J by 5 bases. In the germline V gene, CDR1 corresponds to SGHRS and CDR2 to YFSETQ. The CDR3 sequence holds 16 residues, the cysteine and phenylalanine included. Just CDR3 DNA is preserved here, 48 bases in frame from base 1. Rearrangement joined TRBV5-1 to TRBJ2-5, and TRBD2 aligns with 14 junction nucleotides. This sequence was found in a man in his 60s who had recovered from COVID-19. Material for sequencing was peripheral blood. The CDR3 region has the sequence CASSLSTSGGAETQYF. In nucleotides, the sequence is TGCGCCAGCAGCTTGTCGACTAGCGGGGGGGCGGAGACCCAGTACTTC.